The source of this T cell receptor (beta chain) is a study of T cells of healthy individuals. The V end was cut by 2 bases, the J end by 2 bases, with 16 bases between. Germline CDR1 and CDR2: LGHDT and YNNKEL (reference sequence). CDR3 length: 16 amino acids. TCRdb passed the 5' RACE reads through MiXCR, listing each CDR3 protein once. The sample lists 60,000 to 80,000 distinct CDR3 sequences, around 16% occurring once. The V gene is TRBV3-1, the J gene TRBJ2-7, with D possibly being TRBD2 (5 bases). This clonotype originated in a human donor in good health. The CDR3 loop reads CASSQWLRTQTYEQYF. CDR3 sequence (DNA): TGTGCCAGCAGCCAATGGCTGCGGACTCAGACCTACGAGCAGTACTTC.